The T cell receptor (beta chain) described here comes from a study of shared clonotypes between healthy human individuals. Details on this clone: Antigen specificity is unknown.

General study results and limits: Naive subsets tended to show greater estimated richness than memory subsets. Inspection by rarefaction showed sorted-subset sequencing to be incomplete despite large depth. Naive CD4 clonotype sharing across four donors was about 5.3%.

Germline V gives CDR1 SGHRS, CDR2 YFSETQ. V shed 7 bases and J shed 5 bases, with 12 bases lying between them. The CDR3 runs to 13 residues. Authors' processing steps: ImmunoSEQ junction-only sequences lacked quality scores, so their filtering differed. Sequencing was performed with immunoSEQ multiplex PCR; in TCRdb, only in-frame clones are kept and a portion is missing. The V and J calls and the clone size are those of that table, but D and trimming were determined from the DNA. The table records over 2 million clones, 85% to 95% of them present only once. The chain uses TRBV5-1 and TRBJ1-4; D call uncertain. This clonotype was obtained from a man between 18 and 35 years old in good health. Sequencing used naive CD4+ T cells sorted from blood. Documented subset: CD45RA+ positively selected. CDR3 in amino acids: CASRATENEKLFF. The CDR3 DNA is TGCGCCAGCCGCGCAACCGAAAATGAAAAACTGTTTTTT.